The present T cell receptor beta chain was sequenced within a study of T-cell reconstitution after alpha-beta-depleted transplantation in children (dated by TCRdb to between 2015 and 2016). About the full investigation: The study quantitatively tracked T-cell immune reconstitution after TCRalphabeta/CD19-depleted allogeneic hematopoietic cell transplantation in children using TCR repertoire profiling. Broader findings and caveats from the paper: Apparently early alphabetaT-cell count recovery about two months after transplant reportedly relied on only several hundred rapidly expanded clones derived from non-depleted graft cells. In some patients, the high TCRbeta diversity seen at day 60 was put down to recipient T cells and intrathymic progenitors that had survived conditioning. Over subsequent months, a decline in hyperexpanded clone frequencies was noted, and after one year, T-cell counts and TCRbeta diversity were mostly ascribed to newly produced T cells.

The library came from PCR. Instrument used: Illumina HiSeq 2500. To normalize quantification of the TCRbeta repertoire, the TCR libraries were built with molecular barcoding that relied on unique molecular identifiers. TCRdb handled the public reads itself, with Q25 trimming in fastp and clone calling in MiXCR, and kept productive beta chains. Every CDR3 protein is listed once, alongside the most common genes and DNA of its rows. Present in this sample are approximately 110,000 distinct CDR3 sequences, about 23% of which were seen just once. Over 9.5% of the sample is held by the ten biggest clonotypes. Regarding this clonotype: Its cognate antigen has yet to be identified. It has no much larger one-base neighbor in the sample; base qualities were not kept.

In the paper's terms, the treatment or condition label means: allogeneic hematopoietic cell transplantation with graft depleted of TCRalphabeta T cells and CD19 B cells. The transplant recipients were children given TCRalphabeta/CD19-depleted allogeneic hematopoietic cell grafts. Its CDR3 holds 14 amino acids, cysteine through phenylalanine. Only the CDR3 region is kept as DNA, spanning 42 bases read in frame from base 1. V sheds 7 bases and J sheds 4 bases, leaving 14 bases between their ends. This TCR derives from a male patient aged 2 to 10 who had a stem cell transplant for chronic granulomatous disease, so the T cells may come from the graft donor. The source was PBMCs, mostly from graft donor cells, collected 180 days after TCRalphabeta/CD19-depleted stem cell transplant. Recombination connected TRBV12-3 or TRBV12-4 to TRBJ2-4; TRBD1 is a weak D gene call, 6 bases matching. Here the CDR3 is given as CASKGVVEKNIQYF. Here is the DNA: TGTGCCAGCAAGGGGGTTGTCGAAAAAAACATTCAGTACTTC.